This T cell receptor beta chain emerged from a study of response to subunit inactivated influenza vaccine. CDR3 size: 16 residues. Trimming cost V 5 bases and J 4 bases; bases outside gene matches: 15. Germline V gene sequence: CDR1 DFQATT, CDR2 SNEGSKA (reference sequence). MiXCR was run by TCRdb on the RT-PCR reads, yielding one entry per CDR3 protein. The profile shows about 540,000 distinct CDR3 sequences, around 25% of them singletons. These data also formed part of another study, on T cells expressing NK-cell markers. That source reports: With UMIs, 5'RACE template switching was used to make TCR beta cDNA. The study drew TCR beta repertoires from sorted CD3+CD56+NKG2C+, CD3+CD56+NKG2C- and CD3+CD56-NKG2C+ T cells. Several of the experiments relied on an anti-gamma-delta TCR antibody so that only alpha-beta TCR T cells were sorted.

Sequenced material: CD4+ T cells sorted from PBMCs, taken 11 to 12 days after vaccination. This sequence originates from a man aged 50-60 years who received an inactivated influenza vaccine. This sequence joins TRBV20-1 and TRBJ2-5, with TRBD1 matching 8 bases. CDR3 loop: CSAPSWIGTGRETQYF. The CDR3 DNA is TGCAGTGCTCCCTCGTGGATAGGGACAGGACGAGAGACCCAGTACTTC.